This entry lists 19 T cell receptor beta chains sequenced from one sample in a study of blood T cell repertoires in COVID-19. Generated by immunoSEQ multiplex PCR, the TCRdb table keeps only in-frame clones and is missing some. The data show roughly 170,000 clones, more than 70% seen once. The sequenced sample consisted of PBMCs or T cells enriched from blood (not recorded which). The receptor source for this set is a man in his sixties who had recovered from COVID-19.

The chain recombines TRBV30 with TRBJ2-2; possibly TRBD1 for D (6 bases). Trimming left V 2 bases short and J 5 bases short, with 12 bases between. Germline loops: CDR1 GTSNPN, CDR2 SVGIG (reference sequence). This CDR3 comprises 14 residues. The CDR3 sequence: CAWSRQVDTGELFF. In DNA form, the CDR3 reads TGTGCCTGGAGTAGACAGGTTGATACCGGGGAGCTGTTTTTT.

The CDR3 nucleotides are TGTGCCAGCAGCTTGACAGTAACCAACTCCTACGAGCAGTACTTC. Translated, it gives CASSLTVTNSYEQYF. The chain combines TRBV5-5 with TRBJ2-7; D unresolved. The CDR3 is 15 amino acids. Germline V CDR1 and CDR2: SGHKS, YYEKEE (reference sequence). V was cut by 1 base and J by 0 bases, with 11 bases left in between. Full variable domain (remainder filled in from reference TRBV5-5 and TRBJ2-7): DAGVTQSPTHLIKTRGQQVTLRCSPISGHKSVSWYQQVLGQGPQFIFQYYEKEERGRGNFPDRFSARQFPNYSSELNVNALLLGDSALYLCASSLTVTNSYEQYFGPGTRLTVT.

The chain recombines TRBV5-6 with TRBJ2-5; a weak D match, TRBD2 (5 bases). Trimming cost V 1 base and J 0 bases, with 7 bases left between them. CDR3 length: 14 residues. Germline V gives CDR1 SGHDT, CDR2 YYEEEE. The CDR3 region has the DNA TGTGCCAGCAGCTTGAAGAGGGACCAAGAGACCCAGTACTTC. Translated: CASSLKRDQETQYF.

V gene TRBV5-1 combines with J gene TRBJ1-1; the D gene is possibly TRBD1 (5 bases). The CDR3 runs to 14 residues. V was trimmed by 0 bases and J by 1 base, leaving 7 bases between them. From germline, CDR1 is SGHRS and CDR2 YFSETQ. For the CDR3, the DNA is TGCGCCAGCAGCTTGGGGGACTGGAACACTGAAGCTTTCTTT. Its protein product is CASSLGDWNTEAFF.

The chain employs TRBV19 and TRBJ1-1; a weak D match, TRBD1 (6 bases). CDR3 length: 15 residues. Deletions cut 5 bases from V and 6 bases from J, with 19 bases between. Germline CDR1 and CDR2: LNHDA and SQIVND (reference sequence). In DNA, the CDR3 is TGTGCCAGTAGTTGGGGGCTAGGACCTGTTGCTGAAGCTTTCTTT. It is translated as CASSWGLGPVAEAFF.

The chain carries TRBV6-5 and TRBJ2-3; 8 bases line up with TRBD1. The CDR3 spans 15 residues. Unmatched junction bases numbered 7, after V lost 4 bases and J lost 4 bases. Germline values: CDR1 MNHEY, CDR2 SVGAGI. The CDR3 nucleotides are TGTGCCAGCAGTTTGGACAGGGTAGTGGCAGATACGCAGTATTTT. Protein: CASSLDRVVADTQYF.

The CDR3 protein is CASSWALAGRYNEQFF. CDR3 bases: TGTGCCAGCAGTTGGGCCCTAGCGGGCAGATACAATGAGCAGTTCTTC. The chain recombines TRBV28 with TRBJ2-1, with TRBD2 identical over 8 bases. Losses at the gene ends were 4 bases for V and 4 bases for J; bases not matched to a gene: 9. From germline, CDR1 is MDHEN and CDR2 SYDVKM. The CDR3 spans 16 residues.

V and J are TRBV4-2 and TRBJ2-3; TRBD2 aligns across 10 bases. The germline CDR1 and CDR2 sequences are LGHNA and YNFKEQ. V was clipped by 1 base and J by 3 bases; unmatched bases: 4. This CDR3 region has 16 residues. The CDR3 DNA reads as TGTGCCAGCAGCCAAGGGGAGCGGGAGGGTACAGATACGCAGTATTTT. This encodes CASSQGEREGTDTQYF.

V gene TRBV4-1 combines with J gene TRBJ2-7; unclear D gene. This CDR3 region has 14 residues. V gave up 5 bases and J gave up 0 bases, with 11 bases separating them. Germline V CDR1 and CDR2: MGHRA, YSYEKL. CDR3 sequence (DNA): TGCGCCAGCAGCGGTCAGGTGGGCTCCTACGAGCAGTACTTC. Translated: CASSGQVGSYEQYF.

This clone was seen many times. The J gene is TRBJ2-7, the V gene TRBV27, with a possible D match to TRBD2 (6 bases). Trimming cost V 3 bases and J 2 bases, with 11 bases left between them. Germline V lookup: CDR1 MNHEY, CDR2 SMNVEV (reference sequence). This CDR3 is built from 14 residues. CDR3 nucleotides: TGTGCCAGCAGTTTCGGCGGGGCGACCTACGAGCAGTACTTC. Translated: CASSFGGATYEQYF.

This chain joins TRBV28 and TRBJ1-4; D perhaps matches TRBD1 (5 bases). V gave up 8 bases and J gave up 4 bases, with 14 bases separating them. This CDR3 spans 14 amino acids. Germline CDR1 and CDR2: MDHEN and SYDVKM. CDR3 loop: CASGRRGFNEKLFF. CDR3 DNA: TGTGCCAGCGGCCGGAGGGGTTTTAATGAAAAACTGTTTTTT.

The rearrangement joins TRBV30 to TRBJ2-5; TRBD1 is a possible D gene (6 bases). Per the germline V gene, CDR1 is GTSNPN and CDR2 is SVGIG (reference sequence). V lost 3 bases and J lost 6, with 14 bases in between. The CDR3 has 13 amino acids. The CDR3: CAWRAQGSKTQYF. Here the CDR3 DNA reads TGTGCCTGGAGGGCACAGGGTTCGAAGACCCAGTACTTC.

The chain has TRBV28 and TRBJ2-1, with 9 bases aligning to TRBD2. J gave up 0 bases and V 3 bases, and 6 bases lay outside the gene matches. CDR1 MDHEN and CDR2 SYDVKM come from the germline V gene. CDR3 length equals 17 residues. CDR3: CASSFLGRGGSYNEQFF. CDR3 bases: TGTGCCAGCAGTTTTTTAGGGCGGGGGGGCTCCTACAATGAGCAGTTCTTC.

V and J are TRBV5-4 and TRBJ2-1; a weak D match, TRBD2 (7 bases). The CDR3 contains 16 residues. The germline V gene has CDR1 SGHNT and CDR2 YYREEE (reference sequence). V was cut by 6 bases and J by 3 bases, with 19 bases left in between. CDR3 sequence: CASNPGGGFFYNEQFF. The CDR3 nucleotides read TGTGCCAGCAACCCTGGGGGGGGCTTTTTCTACAATGAGCAGTTCTTC. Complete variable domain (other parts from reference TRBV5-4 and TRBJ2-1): ETGVTQSPTHLIKTRGQQVTLRCSSQSGHNTVSWYQQALGQGPQFIFQYYREEENGRGNFPPRFSGLQFPNYSSELNVNALELDDSALYLCASNPGGGFFYNEQFFGPGTRLTVL.

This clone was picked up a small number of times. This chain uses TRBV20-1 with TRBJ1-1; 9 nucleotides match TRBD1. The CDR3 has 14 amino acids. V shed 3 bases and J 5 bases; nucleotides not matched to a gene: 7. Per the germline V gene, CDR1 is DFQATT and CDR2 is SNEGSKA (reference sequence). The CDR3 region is CSASPGQGGTEAFF. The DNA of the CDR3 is TGCAGTGCTAGTCCGGGACAGGGAGGTACTGAAGCTTTCTTT.

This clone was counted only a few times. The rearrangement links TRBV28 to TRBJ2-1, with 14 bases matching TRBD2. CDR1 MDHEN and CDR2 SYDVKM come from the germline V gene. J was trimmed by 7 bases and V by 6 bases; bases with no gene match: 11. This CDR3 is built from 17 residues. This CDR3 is CASRMTSGRALGNEQFF. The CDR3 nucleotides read TGTGCCAGCAGAATGACTAGCGGGAGGGCCCTCGGTAATGAGCAGTTCTTC.

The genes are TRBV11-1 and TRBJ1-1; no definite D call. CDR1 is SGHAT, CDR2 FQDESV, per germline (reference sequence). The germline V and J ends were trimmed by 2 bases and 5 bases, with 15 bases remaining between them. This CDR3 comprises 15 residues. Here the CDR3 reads CASSLLTSRVTEAFF. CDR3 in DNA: TGTGCCAGCAGCTTATTAACCTCGCGGGTTACTGAAGCTTTCTTT.

The CDR3 DNA follows: TGTGCCAGTAGAGTGGGGAGGGAGTGGACTGAAGCTTTCTTT. It specifies CASRVGREWTEAFF. V is TRBV19 and J is TRBJ1-1; no definite D call. The germline V gene encodes CDR1 LNHDA and CDR2 SQIVND (reference sequence). The CDR3 contains 14 residues. V was shortened by 6 bases and J by 5 bases, with 16 bases between the two germline ends.

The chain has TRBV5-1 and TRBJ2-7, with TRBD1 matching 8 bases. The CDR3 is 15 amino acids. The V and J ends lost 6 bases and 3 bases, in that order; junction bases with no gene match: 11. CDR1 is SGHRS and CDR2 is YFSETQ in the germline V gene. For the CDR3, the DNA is TGCGCCAGCACCGTTACCGGACAGGGCCTCTACGAGCAGTACTTC. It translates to CASTVTGQGLYEQYF.